The 20 T cell receptor beta chains reported below all come from one sample, sequenced in a study of cytomegalovirus exposure and HLA in healthy donors. In the PCR, 60 Vbeta and 13 Jbeta primers were used. Data came from immunoSEQ multiplex PCR; TCRdb stores just in-frame clones and leaves some out. The sample holds roughly 250,000 clones, roughly 70% seen once. Sequenced: PBMCs. These receptors were collected from a female donor in good health and CMV-seronegative.

The sample holds a few counts of this clone. The chain is built from TRBV27 and TRBJ2-3; the match to TRBD1 covers 10 bases. The CDR3 is 17 residues long. V was clipped by 3 bases and J by 6 bases; unmatched bases: 12. Germline CDR1 and CDR2: MNHEY and SMNVEV (reference sequence). The CDR3 sequence is CASSLPLGDRGYDTQYF. CDR3 bases: TGTGCCAGCAGTTTGCCCTTGGGGGACAGGGGTTACGATACGCAGTATTTT.

Turning to this clone: One end of the junction varies from germline; a read error may be responsible. The rearrangement joins TRBV7-9 to TRBJ1-2; D call uncertain. Germline values: CDR1 SEHNR, CDR2 FQNEAQ (reference sequence). This CDR3 spans 13 amino acids. The CDR3 coding sequence is TGTGCCGGCAGCGCAGTGGGGAGAAATGGCTACACCTTC. This encodes CAGSAVGRNGYTF.

V and J are TRBV19 and TRBJ2-3, with D maybe TRBD2 (6 bases). The germline gives CDR1 LNHDA, CDR2 SQIVND (reference sequence). CDR3 length equals 17 residues. V gave up 5 bases and J gave up 4 bases, with 22 bases separating them. The CDR3 coding sequence is TGTGCCAGTAGTCGCTTATTGGGGGGAGTGGTTGCAGATACGCAGTATTTT. Translated: CASSRLLGGVVADTQYF.

The chain combines TRBV28 with TRBJ2-7; a weak D match, TRBD2 (7 bases). With 8 bases removed from V and 4 bases from J, the gap between germline ends came to 15 bases. CDR1 and CDR2 from the germline V gene are MDHEN and SYDVKM. The CDR3 length is 13 residues. CDR3 in amino acids: CASWTRGGYEQYF. The CDR3 nucleotides read TGTGCCAGCTGGACTAGGGGGGGGTACGAGCAGTACTTC.

V gene TRBV5-1 combines with J gene TRBJ2-3; 7 bases line up with TRBD2. Germline lookup yields CDR1 SGHRS and CDR2 YFSETQ. This CDR3 region has 14 residues. Trimming removed 3 bases from V and 6 bases from J; junction bases left unmatched: 7. For the CDR3, the DNA is TGCGCCAGCAGCTCTGGACTAGGCCGTGATACGCAGTATTTT. The encoded protein is CASSSGLGRDTQYF. Combining the CDR3 with reference TRBV5-1 and TRBJ2-3 gives the whole variable domain KAGVTQTPRYLIKTRGQQVTLSCSPISGHRSVSWYQQTPGQGLQFLFEYFSETQRNKGNFPGRFSGRQFSNSRSEMNVSTLELGDSALYLCASSSGLGRDTQYFGPGTRLTVL.

The rearrangement uses TRBV11-2 and TRBJ2-4; 8 bases map to TRBD2. CDR1 SGHAT and CDR2 FQNNGV come from the germline V gene. With 1 base clipped from V and 3 bases from J, the junction kept 8 bases outside the gene matches. This CDR3 has 17 amino acids. CDR3 coding DNA: TGTGCCAGCAGCTTAGTCGGAGCGGGAGTTGGCAAAAACATTCAGTACTTC. This sequence encodes CASSLVGAGVGKNIQYF.

The chain employs TRBV11-2 and TRBJ2-1, with 11 bases lining up with TRBD2. V dropped 2 bases and J dropped 3; count of bases not matched to a gene: 6. The CDR3 length is 17 residues. In germline, CDR1 is SGHAT, CDR2 FQNNGV. The CDR3: CASSLHRGLAGYNEQFF. The CDR3 DNA reads as TGTGCCAGCAGCTTACACCGCGGACTAGCGGGCTACAATGAGCAGTTCTTC.

V is TRBV6-5 and J is TRBJ1-1; 7 bases are shared with TRBD1. Germline assignment: CDR1 MNHEY and CDR2 SVGAGI. The CDR3 runs to 14 residues. Unmatched junction bases numbered 5, after V lost 5 bases and J lost 2 bases. For the CDR3, the DNA is TGTGCCAGCAGTAAGGACAGGAGTAACACTGAAGCTTTCTTT. Translating gives CASSKDRSNTEAFF.

The genes are TRBV6-5 and TRBJ2-7, with D possibly TRBD2 on 6 matching bases. Germline V gene sequence: CDR1 MNHEY, CDR2 SVGAGI. There are 12 residues in the CDR3. V was shortened by 8 bases and J by 4 bases, with 12 bases between the two germline ends. CDR3 nucleotide sequence: TGTGCCAGCCGGGACGGGACTTACGAGCAGTACTTC. The encoded protein is CASRDGTYEQYF.

The CDR3 region has the DNA TGTGCCAGCAGCGTAAGGTCAAACAGGGGATTCACCGGGGAGCTGTTTTTT. It specifies CASSVRSNRGFTGELFF. The gene calls are TRBV9 and TRBJ2-2, with 7 bases lining up with TRBD1. There are 17 residues in the CDR3. V trimming: 1 base; J trimming: 4 bases; junction bases outside the gene matches: 10. From germline, CDR1 is SGDLS and CDR2 YYNGEE.

The chain has TRBV2 and TRBJ2-7; no definite D call. From germline, CDR1 is SNHLY and CDR2 FYNNEI. The CDR3 totals 12 residues. Trimming took 6 bases from V and 3 from J, leaving 9 bases between them. In DNA form, the CDR3 reads TGTGCCAGCAGGGGCCTCGGCTACGAGCAGTACTTC. Translating it yields CASRGLGYEQYF.

This chain links TRBV12-5 with TRBJ2-5; no firm D call. The J call is uncertain, as TRBJ2-7 better fits the DNA end. The CDR3 is 18 residues long. Per the germline V gene, CDR1 is LGHNT and CDR2 is FRNRAP. The CDR3 loop is CASGLVGWSLVYSYEQYF. DNA for the CDR3: TGTGCTAGTGGTTTGGTCGGGTGGTCACTTGTTTACTCCTACGAGCAGTACTTC.

Written as DNA, the CDR3 is TGCGCCAGCAGCTTGGGACAGGATGGAAACACCATATATTTT. Translation gives CASSLGQDGNTIYF. The V gene is TRBV5-1, the J gene TRBJ1-3, with D possibly TRBD1 on 6 matching bases. The CDR3 has 14 amino acids. V was shortened by 0 bases and J by 3 bases, with 7 bases between the two germline ends. CDR1 and CDR2 (germline): SGHRS, YFSETQ.

This clone was seen more than once but under ten times. This chain connects TRBV19 to TRBJ1-1; TRBD1 agrees at 7 bases. V lost 5 bases and J lost 7; bases outside the gene matches: 10. The CDR3 sequence is 14 residues long. Germline V gene data show CDR1 as LNHDA and CDR2 as SQIVND (reference sequence). As DNA, the CDR3 is TGTGCCAGTAGTGTCTCCGGGACAGCTCTTGAAGCTTTCTTT. Translation: CASSVSGTALEAFF.

The sample holds a few counts of this clone. V and J are TRBV6-1 and TRBJ2-7; perhaps TRBD1 as D (5 bases). The V and J ends lost 5 bases and 2 bases respectively, with 10 bases between them. The CDR3 runs to 13 residues. Germline lookup yields CDR1 MNHNS and CDR2 SASEGT. In DNA, the CDR3 is TGTGCCAGCAGTTATCAGGGAACCTACGAGCAGTACTTC. It translates to CASSYQGTYEQYF.

The chain combines TRBV30 with TRBJ2-7, with 9 bases identical to TRBD1. V lost 1 base, J lost 3 bases, and 1 base stayed unmatched. This CDR3 comprises 13 residues. The germline CDR1 and CDR2 sequences are GTSNPN and SVGIG (reference sequence). CDR3 sequence reads: CAWSEDRGYEQYF. The CDR3 coding sequence is TGTGCCTGGAGTGAGGACAGGGGCTACGAGCAGTACTTC.

This sequence joins TRBV2 and TRBJ2-3; possible D gene TRBD1, 5 bases. Trimming cost V 8 bases and J 4 bases, with 16 bases left between them. Germline V gives CDR1 SNHLY, CDR2 FYNNEI. This CDR3 has 14 amino acids. CDR3 in DNA: TGTGCCAGCCGGATGGGGCAGCACCCAGATACGCAGTATTTT. As protein: CASRMGQHPDTQYF.

V is TRBV18 and J is TRBJ2-7; TRBD2 agrees at 7 bases. J lost 6 bases, V lost 3 bases, and 11 bases had no gene match. The germline V gene encodes CDR1 KGHSH and CDR2 LQKENI. The CDR3 spans 15 residues. DNA for the CDR3: TGTGCCAGCTCACCGCGGGAGTTGAACCTAGGCGAGCAGTACTTC. Translating it yields CASSPRELNLGEQYF. Variable domain in full (rest from reference TRBV18 and TRBJ2-7): NAGVMQNPRHLVRRRGQEARLRCSPMKGHSHVYWYRQLPEEGLKFMVYLQKENIIDESGMPKERFSAEFPKEGPSILRIQQVVRGDSAAYFCASSPRELNLGEQYFGPGTRLTVT.

As for this clone: A read error may produce the germline difference seen at one junction end. The chain links TRBV10-3 to TRBJ2-7; 7 bases agree with TRBD1. Germline CDR1 reads ENHRY; CDR2 reads SYGVKD. The CDR3 is 13 amino acids. For the CDR3, the DNA is TGTGCCAGCAGTTGGACAGGCTCCTACGAGCAGTACTTC. This encodes CASSWTGSYEQYF.

The CDR3 DNA sequence: TGTGCCAGCAGTCCCGCGGACAGAAAGGCCTACGAGCAGTACTTC. As protein: CASSPADRKAYEQYF. The rearrangement uses TRBV28 and TRBJ2-7; weak D call: TRBD1 (6 bases). Germline-derived CDR1 and CDR2 are MDHEN and SYDVKM. The V and J ends lost 5 bases and 2 bases respectively, with 16 bases between them. The CDR3 is made up of 15 amino acids.